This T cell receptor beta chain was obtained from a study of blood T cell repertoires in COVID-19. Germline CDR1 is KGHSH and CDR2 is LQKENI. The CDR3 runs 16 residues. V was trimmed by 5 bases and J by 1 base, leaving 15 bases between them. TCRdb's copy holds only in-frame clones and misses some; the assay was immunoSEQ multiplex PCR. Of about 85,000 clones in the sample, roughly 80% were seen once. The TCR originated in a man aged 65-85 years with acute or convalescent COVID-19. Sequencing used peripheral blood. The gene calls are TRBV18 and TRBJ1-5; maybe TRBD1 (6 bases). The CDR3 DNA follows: TGTGCCAGCTCAGCTCAGCAGGGGCCAAGCAATCAGCCCCAGCATTTT. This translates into CASSAQQGPSNQPQHF.